These 17 T cell receptor beta chains came from one sample sequenced in a study of cytomegalovirus exposure and HLA in healthy donors. With 60 Vbeta and 13 Jbeta primers, the PCR was carried out. Assay: immunoSEQ multiplex PCR; the TCRdb copy retains only in-frame clones and omits some. The top ten hold approximately 0.4% of the sample, which has under 200,000 clones, roughly 83% seen once. The sequenced sample was PBMCs. The receptors were gathered from a male donor in good health and CMV-seropositive.

This clone has a single count. This rearrangement joins TRBV10-3 to TRBJ2-5, with TRBD1 as a possible D gene (6 bases). The closer fit of TRBJ2-7 to the DNA end suggests the J call may be wrong. The CDR3 covers 13 residues. From germline, CDR1 is ENHRY and CDR2 SYGVKD. CDR3 coding DNA: TGTGCCATCAGTGACAGGGGACCCTACGAGCAGTACTTC. Translation: CAISDRGPYEQYF.

The chain uses TRBV29-1 and TRBJ1-2, with 10 bases that match TRBD1. Germline assignment: CDR1 SQVTM and CDR2 ANQGSEA. CDR3 size: 13 residues. V lost 2 bases and J lost 11; bases outside the gene matches: 8. The DNA of the CDR3 is TGCAGCGTTGAACGCGACAGGGGGCGCGGATACACCTTC. Amino acids: CSVERDRGRGYTF.

The V gene is TRBV9, the J gene TRBJ2-3; TRBD1 is a possible D gene (6 bases). Germline V CDR1 and CDR2: SGDLS, YYNGEE. This CDR3 is built from 17 residues. V lost 0 bases to trimming and J lost 3 bases, with 17 bases between them. The DNA for the CDR3 is TGTGCCAGCAGCGTAGCGGCTTCGAGGGGGTGGACAGATACGCAGTATTTT. Translated: CASSVAASRGWTDTQYF.

This chain joins TRBV18 and TRBJ1-1; 12 nucleotides agree with TRBD1. This CDR3 contains 16 residues. CDR1 KGHSH and CDR2 LQKENI come from the germline V gene. V shed 3 bases, J shed 5 bases, and the junction held 7 bases outside the gene matches. CDR3 residues: CASSPGTGGAGTEAFF. CDR3 bases: TGTGCCAGCTCACCCGGGACAGGGGGCGCGGGGACTGAAGCTTTCTTT.

The chain joins TRBV19 to TRBJ2-5; D is possibly TRBD1 (5 bases). The CDR3 extends over 12 amino acids. Trimming removed 4 bases from V and 5 bases from J, with 8 bases in between. Germline assignment: CDR1 LNHDA and CDR2 SQIVND (reference sequence). CDR3 loop: CASSRGGETQYF. In DNA, the CDR3 is TGTGCCAGTAGTAGGGGCGGCGAGACCCAGTACTTC.

The chain joins TRBV18 to TRBJ2-5; a weak D match, TRBD1 (5 bases). Per germline, CDR1 KGHSH and CDR2 LQKENI. This CDR3 has 14 amino acids. V gave up 3 bases and J gave up 5 bases, with 13 bases separating them. This CDR3 is CASSPTARRETQYF. The CDR3 DNA sequence: TGTGCCAGCTCACCGACAGCCAGGCGTGAGACCCAGTACTTC.

The V gene is TRBV27, the J gene TRBJ1-1; D not resolved. CDR1 and CDR2 (germline): MNHEY, SMNVEV (reference sequence). The V and J ends lost 2 bases and 6 bases respectively, with 16 bases between them. The length of the CDR3 is 15 residues. The CDR3 coding sequence is TGTGCCAGCAGTTTACTCCCTCGCAGAATCCCTGAAGCTTTCTTT. Encoded protein: CASSLLPRRIPEAFF.

This sequence joins TRBV6-6 and TRBJ2-7; TRBD1 is a possible D gene (6 bases). V lost 3 bases and J lost 6, with 15 bases in between. CDR1 and CDR2 (germline): MNHNY, SVGAGI (reference sequence). This CDR3 comprises 14 residues. The CDR3 region is CASSYQGSGSEQYF. CDR3 bases: TGTGCCAGCAGTTATCAGGGGTCTGGCTCCGAGCAGTACTTC.

The J gene is TRBJ2-5, the V gene TRBV9; possible D gene TRBD2, 5 bases. This CDR3 has 13 amino acids. With 3 bases removed from V and 5 bases from J, the gap between germline ends came to 11 bases. Per germline, CDR1 SGDLS and CDR2 YYNGEE. CDR3 sequence: CASSARGRETQYF. The CDR3 coding sequence is TGTGCCAGCAGCGCCCGAGGGCGTGAGACCCAGTACTTC.

This chain connects TRBV7-2 to TRBJ1-1; TRBD1 matches at 7 bases. This CDR3 has 14 amino acids. Germline V lookup: CDR1 SGHTA, CDR2 FQGNSA. Unmatched junction bases numbered 4, after V lost 5 bases and J lost 1 base. CDR3: CASSLKGANTEAFF. The CDR3 DNA is TGTGCCAGCAGCCTAAAGGGGGCGAACACTGAAGCTTTCTTT.

This chain uses TRBV5-1 with TRBJ2-7; D uncertain. The CDR3 covers 14 residues. Trimming cost V 4 bases and J 2 bases, with 13 bases left between them. From germline, CDR1 is SGHRS and CDR2 YFSETQ. CDR3 nucleotides: TGCGCCAGCAGCACAGAACAGAGAACCTACGAGCAGTACTTC. Protein sequence: CASSTEQRTYEQYF.

The rearrangement joins TRBV29-1 to TRBJ2-7; TRBD2 matches at 15 bases. After removal of 4 bases from V and 5 bases from J, the junction contained 3 bases not matched to a gene. The CDR3 is made up of 14 amino acids. Germline V gene sequence: CDR1 SQVTM, CDR2 ANQGSEA. The CDR3, as DNA: TGCAGCGTTGGGACTAGCGGGAGGGCCCACGAGCAGTACTTC. It encodes CSVGTSGRAHEQYF.

This clone occurred a few times. The chain has TRBV19 and TRBJ1-1; D call uncertain. The CDR3 consists of 12 residues. In germline, CDR1 is LNHDA, CDR2 SQIVND (reference sequence). V dropped 4 bases and J dropped 7 bases, with 10 bases sitting between them. CDR3 in amino acids: CASSTVRDEAFF. CDR3 coding DNA: TGTGCCAGTAGTACCGTACGAGATGAAGCTTTCTTT. The entire variable domain, with the rest obtained from reference TRBV19 and TRBJ1-1, is as follows: DGGITQSPKYLFRKEGQNVTLSCEQNLNHDAMYWYRQDPGQGLRLIYYSQIVNDFQKGDIAEGYSVSREKKESFPLTVTSAQKNPTAFYLCASSTVRDEAFFGQGTRLTVV.

This clone has just a few counts. The V call is TRBV7-6, the J call TRBJ1-1, with D unclear. This CDR3 comprises 15 residues. Trimming shortened V by 6 bases and J by 1 base, and 15 bases separated the two germline ends. CDR1 is SGHVS, CDR2 FNYEAQ, per germline. CDR3 coding DNA: TGTGCCAGCAGGTCCGAGGAGGGCAAGAACACTGAAGCTTTCTTT. This sequence encodes CASRSEEGKNTEAFF.

The rearrangement links TRBV6-6 to TRBJ2-7; 7 bases agree with TRBD2. Germline CDR1 reads MNHNY; CDR2 reads SVGAGI (reference sequence). The CDR3 loop spans 15 amino acids. V lost 5 bases, J lost 6 bases, and 13 bases stayed unmatched. The CDR3: CASSPLTSVPSEQYF. The CDR3 bases are TGTGCCAGCAGTCCCCTCACTAGCGTCCCCTCCGAGCAGTACTTC.

This chain links TRBV7-2 with TRBJ1-2, with TRBD1 matching 7 bases. The CDR3 covers 14 residues. The germline V gene encodes CDR1 SGHTA and CDR2 FQGNSA. V dropped 1 base and J dropped 6; count of bases not matched to a gene: 5. The CDR3 protein is CASSLGGQGDGYTF. For the CDR3, the DNA is TGTGCCAGCAGCTTAGGGGGGCAGGGGGATGGCTACACCTTC. Looking up the rest from reference TRBV7-2 and TRBJ1-2 gives the full variable domain: GAGVSQSPSNKVTEKGKDVELRCDPISGHTALYWYRQSLGQGLEFLIYFQGNSAPDKSGLPSDRFSAERTGGSVSTLTIQRTQQEDSAVYLCASSLGGQGDGYTFGSGTRLTVV.

The rearrangement links TRBV5-4 to TRBJ1-2; D call uncertain. With 0 bases removed from V and 7 bases from J, the gap between germline ends came to 16 bases. Germline V gene sequence: CDR1 SGHNT, CDR2 YYREEE (reference sequence). This CDR3 region has 15 residues. CDR3: CASSLGTQFLAGYTF. CDR3 DNA sequence: TGTGCCAGCAGCTTGGGAACCCAGTTTCTGGCTGGCTACACCTTC.